Following are 16 T cell receptor beta chains from one sample sequenced in a study of monozygotic twins with cystic fibrosis. Libraries were prepared by immunoSEQ multiplex PCR; TCRdb keeps only in-frame clonotypes and omits some of them. This sample carries approximately 20,000 clones, about 90% of them seen once, and the ten largest clones take roughly 1.4%. Sequenced sample: blood. The receptors originated from a girl aged 2-10 years with cystic fibrosis.

The V and J genes are TRBV27 and TRBJ1-2; D unresolved. The CDR3 is 14 residues long. CDR1 MNHEY and CDR2 SMNVEV come from the germline V gene (reference sequence). Trimming shortened V by 3 bases and J by 8 bases, and 16 bases separated the two germline ends. CDR3 sequence reads: CASSLTAAGFGYTF. The CDR3 region has the DNA TGTGCCAGCAGTTTGACGGCCGCGGGGTTCGGCTACACCTTC.

The CDR3 region is CASSLSNRVDEQYF. The DNA for the CDR3 is TGTGCCAGCAGTTTATCAAACAGGGTAGACGAGCAGTACTTC. The chain has TRBV28 and TRBJ2-7, with D possibly TRBD1 on 6 matching bases. This CDR3 comprises 14 residues. Between the trimmed V and J ends, which lost 1 base and 5 bases, there was a span of 12 bases. The V gene's germline CDR1 is MDHEN and CDR2 SYDVKM. The variable domain in full, with the rest retrieved from reference TRBV28 and TRBJ2-7, is DVKVTQSSRYLVKRTGEKVFLECVQDMDHENMFWYRQDPGLGLRLIYFSYDVKMKEKGDIPEGYSVSREKKERFSLILESASTNQTSMYLCASSLSNRVDEQYFGPGTRLTVT.

V gene TRBV9 combines with J gene TRBJ1-2; D is perhaps TRBD1 (6 bases). V lost 1 base and J 7 bases, leaving 20 bases between the germline ends. CDR1 and CDR2 from the germline V gene are SGDLS and YYNGEE. The CDR3 is 16 amino acids. In nucleotides, the CDR3 is TGTGCCAGCAGCGTACCTGGACAGCTCCCTGGGGGTGGCTACACCTTC. Translating it yields CASSVPGQLPGGGYTF.

The J gene is TRBJ2-3, the V gene TRBV5-6; D gene uncertain. Germline CDR1 SGHDT, CDR2 YYEEEE. Trimming left V 4 bases short and J 4 bases short, with 10 bases between. The CDR3 sequence is 13 residues long. The CDR3 bases are TGTGCCAGCAGCCCCCAATATTCAGATACGCAGTATTTT. Translated, it gives CASSPQYSDTQYF.

This clone was seen only once. The chain carries TRBV7-9 and TRBJ2-1; tentatively, D is TRBD2 (6 bases). The CDR3 is made up of 17 amino acids. Germline assignment: CDR1 SEHNR and CDR2 FQNEAQ (reference sequence). Trimming took 2 bases from V and 0 from J, leaving 14 bases between them. CDR3 sequence reads: CASSLSGGVSSYNEQFF. Here the CDR3 DNA reads TGTGCCAGCAGCTTAAGTGGAGGGGTTAGCTCCTACAATGAGCAGTTCTTC. Full variable domain (rest looked up from reference TRBV7-9 and TRBJ2-1): DTGVSQNPRHKITKRGQNVTFRCDPISEHNRLYWYRQTLGQGPEFLTYFQNEAQLEKSRLLSDRFSAERPKGSFSTLEIQRTEQGDSAMYLCASSLSGGVSSYNEQFFGPGTRLTVL.

The chain couples TRBV29-1 to TRBJ1-3; possibly TRBD1 for D (5 bases). The CDR3 is 13 amino acids. Between the trimmed V and J ends, which lost 4 bases and 1 base, there was a span of 8 bases. Germline V gene sequence: CDR1 SQVTM, CDR2 ANQGSEA. CDR3 sequence: CSVVRGSGNTIYF. Here the CDR3 DNA reads TGCAGCGTTGTGCGGGGGTCTGGAAACACCATATATTTT.

This rearrangement joins TRBV7-9 to TRBJ2-1; D may match TRBD1 or TRBD2 (5 bases each). This CDR3 has 16 residues. Germline V lookup: CDR1 SEHNR, CDR2 FQNEAQ (reference sequence). V dropped 1 base and J dropped 0 bases, with 10 bases sitting between them. In nucleotides, the CDR3 is TGTGCCAGCAGCTTAGTGGGGGAAAGCTCCTACAATGAGCAGTTCTTC. Translation gives CASSLVGESSYNEQFF.

The chain employs TRBV5-1 and TRBJ1-2; weak D call: TRBD1 (5 bases). Germline-derived CDR1 and CDR2 are SGHRS and YFSETQ. The CDR3 sequence is 13 residues long. Trimming pared 8 bases from V and 3 bases from J, leaving 14 bases between. CDR3 loop: CASAKDNYYGYTF. The CDR3 DNA follows: TGCGCCAGTGCGAAGGACAATTACTATGGCTACACCTTC. Drawing the rest from reference TRBV5-1 and TRBJ1-2, the complete variable domain is KAGVTQTPRYLIKTRGQQVTLSCSPISGHRSVSWYQQTPGQGLQFLFEYFSETQRNKGNFPGRFSGRQFSNSRSEMNVSTLELGDSALYLCASAKDNYYGYTFGSGTRLTVV.

This clone showed up just a few times. The chain employs TRBV29-1 and TRBJ1-1; D is perhaps TRBD1 (5 bases). The CDR3 totals 13 residues. Trimming cost V 3 bases and J 1 base, with 9 bases left between them. Per germline, CDR1 SQVTM and CDR2 ANQGSEA. The CDR3 is CSVDQGWNTEAFF. In nucleotides, the CDR3 is TGCAGCGTTGACCAGGGTTGGAACACTGAAGCTTTCTTT.

CDR3 region: CASSLRWALSSYNEQFF. The CDR3 DNA sequence: TGCGCCAGCAGCTTGAGGTGGGCTTTGAGCTCCTACAATGAGCAGTTCTTC. The chain uses TRBV5-1 and TRBJ2-1; D remains unclear. This CDR3 comprises 17 residues. Looked up from germline, CDR1 is SGHRS and CDR2 is YFSETQ. Trimming removed 1 base from V and 0 bases from J, with 14 bases in between.

The V and J genes are TRBV19 and TRBJ2-7; D unclear. Trimming removed 3 bases at V and 0 bases at J, with 9 bases between. The CDR3 is made up of 14 amino acids. Germline V gene sequence: CDR1 LNHDA, CDR2 SQIVND (reference sequence). CDR3 in DNA: TGTGCCAGTAGTATGAGACCTACCTCCTACGAGCAGTACTTC. Its translation is CASSMRPTSYEQYF.

The V gene is TRBV19, the J gene TRBJ1-5, with no clear D. With 7 bases removed from V and 4 bases from J, the gap between germline ends came to 11 bases. There are 13 residues in the CDR3. Germline CDR1 LNHDA, CDR2 SQIVND (reference sequence). This CDR3 is CASNLRGNQPQHF. DNA for the CDR3: TGTGCCAGTAACTTAAGAGGGAATCAGCCCCAGCATTTT.

V gene TRBV2 combines with J gene TRBJ1-5, with D unclear. V lost 10 bases to trimming and J lost 1 base, with 11 bases between them. The CDR3 spans 13 residues. Germline V gene data show CDR1 as SNHLY and CDR2 as FYNNEI. The CDR3 spells CATTRESNQPQHF. The CDR3 DNA is TGTGCCACCACACGGGAGAGCAATCAGCCCCAGCATTTT.

This chain uses TRBV5-4 with TRBJ2-1, with TRBD1 as a possible D gene (5 bases). The germline V gene encodes CDR1 SGHNT and CDR2 YYREEE (reference sequence). The V end was cut by 1 base, the J end by 6 bases, with 14 bases between. This CDR3 comprises 15 residues. CDR3: CASSLFGRAANEQFF. CDR3 nucleotide sequence: TGTGCCAGCAGCTTGTTCGGCAGGGCCGCCAATGAGCAGTTCTTC.

The chain recombines TRBV18 with TRBJ2-1; a weak D match, TRBD1 (6 bases). This CDR3 is built from 14 residues. From germline, CDR1 is KGHSH and CDR2 LQKENI. V was shortened by 0 bases and J by 5 bases, with 8 bases between the two germline ends. CDR3 sequence: CASSPPTGNNEQFF. For the CDR3, the DNA is TGTGCCAGCTCACCACCCACAGGGAACAATGAGCAGTTCTTC.

The chain combines TRBV28 with TRBJ2-7, with D hard to call. Between the trimmed V and J ends, which lost 3 bases and 6 bases, there was a span of 9 bases. Germline values: CDR1 MDHEN, CDR2 SYDVKM. This CDR3 contains 12 residues. DNA for the CDR3: TGTGCCAGCAGTTTCTGGGCCAGCGAGCAGTACTTC. Translated, it gives CASSFWASEQYF.